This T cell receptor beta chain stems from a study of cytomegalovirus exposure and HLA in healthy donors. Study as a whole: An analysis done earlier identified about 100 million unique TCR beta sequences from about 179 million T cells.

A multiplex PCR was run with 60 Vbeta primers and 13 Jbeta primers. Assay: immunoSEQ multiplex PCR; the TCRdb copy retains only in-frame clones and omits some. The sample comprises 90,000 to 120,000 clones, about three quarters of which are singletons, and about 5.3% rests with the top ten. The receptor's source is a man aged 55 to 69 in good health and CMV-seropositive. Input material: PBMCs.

Here the CDR3 reads CASSPLAGGPGEQFF. The CDR3 DNA is TGTGCCAGCAGCCCATTAGCGGGGGGGCCTGGAGAGCAGTTCTTC. The chain uses TRBV12-1 and TRBJ2-1; TRBD2, the table's D call, lacks a check against the DNA. TRBV12-1 is a documented pseudogene. The CDR3 loop spans 15 amino acids.